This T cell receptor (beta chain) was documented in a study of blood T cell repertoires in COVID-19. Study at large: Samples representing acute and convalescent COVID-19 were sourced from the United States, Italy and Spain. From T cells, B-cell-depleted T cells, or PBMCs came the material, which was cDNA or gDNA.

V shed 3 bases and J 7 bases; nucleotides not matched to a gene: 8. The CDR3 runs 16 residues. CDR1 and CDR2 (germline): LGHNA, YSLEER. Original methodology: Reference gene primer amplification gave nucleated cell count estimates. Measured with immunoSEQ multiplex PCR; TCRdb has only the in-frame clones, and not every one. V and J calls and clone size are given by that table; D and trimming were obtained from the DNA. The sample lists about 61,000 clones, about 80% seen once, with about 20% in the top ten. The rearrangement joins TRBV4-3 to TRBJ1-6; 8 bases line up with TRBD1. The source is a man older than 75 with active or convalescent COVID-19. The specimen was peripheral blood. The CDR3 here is CASSQEGTGSNSPLHF. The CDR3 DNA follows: TGCGCCAGCAGCCAGGAGGGGACAGGCTCCAATTCACCCCTCCACTTT.